This T cell receptor beta chain was found in a study of cytomegalovirus exposure and HLA in healthy donors. A multiplex PCR was run with 60 Vbeta primers and 13 Jbeta primers. Only in-frame clones appear in the TCRdb table, and some are missing; sequencing was by immunoSEQ multiplex PCR. The table lists about 150,000 clones, about 75% of them singletons, with 11% in the top ten. Specimen: PBMCs. The TCR originated in a man between 18 and 35 years old in good health and CMV-seropositive.

The CDR3 loop is CASRAYSYNEQFF. The CDR3 nucleotides are TGTGCCAGCAGGGCATACTCCTACAATGAGCAGTTCTTC. The chain carries TRBV27 and TRBJ2-1; no firm D call. With 6 bases removed from V and 0 bases from J, the gap between germline ends came to 6 bases. This CDR3 spans 13 amino acids. Germline CDR1 and CDR2: MNHEY and SMNVEV (reference sequence).